The T cell receptor beta chain under discussion was sequenced for a study of shared T cell receptors in the human thymus. The repertoire was sequenced with immunoSEQ multiplex PCR; TCRdb's copy has only in-frame clones and lacks some. In the table there are 450,000 to 650,000 clones, around 78% of which are singletons. The germline V and J ends were trimmed by 1 base and 0 bases, with 16 bases remaining between them. The CDR3 is 17 residues long. CDR1 and CDR2 from the germline V gene are SGHNT and YYREEE (reference sequence). These data also formed part of another study, on human thymus T cells. Per that study: Related work showed strongly overlapping thymic repertoires across unrelated individuals.

This sequence joins TRBV5-4 and TRBJ1-1, with D maybe TRBD1 (6 bases). The specimen sequenced was thymocytes. The source of this sequence is a boy under two years old with a congenital heart defect. The CDR3 nucleotides are TGTGCCAGCAGCTTGCCCATGGACAGACCCATGAACACTGAAGCTTTCTTT. This codes for CASSLPMDRPMNTEAFF.